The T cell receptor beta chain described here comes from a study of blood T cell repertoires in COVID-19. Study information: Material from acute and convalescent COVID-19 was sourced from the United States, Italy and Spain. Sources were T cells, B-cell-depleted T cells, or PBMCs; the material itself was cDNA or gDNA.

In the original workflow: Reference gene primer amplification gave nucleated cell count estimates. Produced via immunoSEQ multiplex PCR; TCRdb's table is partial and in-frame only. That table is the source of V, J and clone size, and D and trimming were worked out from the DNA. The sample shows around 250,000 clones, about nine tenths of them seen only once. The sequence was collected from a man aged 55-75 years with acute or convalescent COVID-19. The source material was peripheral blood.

In DNA form, the CDR3 reads TGTGCCAGTAGCGAACCGGGACAGGACACAGATACGCAGTATTTT. The encoded protein is CASSEPGQDTDTQYF. The rearrangement joins TRBV19 to TRBJ2-3; 8 bases map to TRBD1. Germline values: CDR1 LNHDA, CDR2 SQIVND (reference sequence). This CDR3 has 15 residues. J lost 2 bases, V lost 6 bases, and 7 bases had no gene match.